Below, 27 T cell receptor beta chains from the same sample are listed, as sequenced in a study of blood T cell repertoires in COVID-19. The method was immunoSEQ multiplex PCR; TCRdb's version includes in-frame clones alone and lacks a portion of them. The sample contains about 210,000 clones, around 87% of which appear only once. Sequenced material: peripheral blood. These receptors originate from a man aged 60 to 75 with acute or convalescent COVID-19.

V and J are TRBV30 and TRBJ2-3; 9 bases are shared with TRBD2. The V gene end was trimmed by 2 bases and the J gene end by 2 bases; junction bases not matched to a gene: 5. CDR1 is GTSNPN, CDR2 SVGIG, per germline (reference sequence). The length of the CDR3 is 15 residues. DNA of the CDR3: TGTGCCTGGAGTAAAGGCGGGGGGGCCACAGATACGCAGTATTTT. Translated: CAWSKGGGATDTQYF.

This clone has just one count. The rearrangement links TRBV5-1 to TRBJ1-6; 8 nucleotides match TRBD1. CDR3 size: 15 residues. Germline CDR1 reads SGHRS; CDR2 reads YFSETQ. With 2 bases clipped from V and 6 bases from J, the junction kept 4 bases outside the gene matches. CDR3 sequence: CASSFRGQVNSPLHF. The CDR3 DNA is TGCGCCAGCAGCTTTCGGGGACAGGTTAATTCACCCCTCCACTTT.

The rearrangement joins TRBV6-1 to TRBJ1-3; possible D gene TRBD1, 6 bases. Deletions cut 2 bases from V and 0 bases from J, with 17 bases between. The CDR3 has 18 amino acids. CDR1 and CDR2 (germline): MNHNS, SASEGT. The CDR3 coding sequence is TGTGCCAGCAGTGAAAGAGGTGGACAGTCCCTCTCTGGAAACACCATATATTTT. It yields the protein CASSERGGQSLSGNTIYF.

The J gene is TRBJ2-1, the V gene TRBV3-1 (or the pseudogene TRBV3-2); 9 bases align to TRBD2. Germline CDR1 LGHDT, CDR2 YNNKEL (reference sequence). V gave up 6 bases and J gave up 3 bases; unmatched junction bases: 9. CDR3 size: 16 residues. The DNA for the CDR3 is TGTGCCAGCAGTCGTCGAGCGGGGGGCCGCTACAATGAGCAGTTCTTC. Its translation: CASSRRAGGRYNEQFF.

The chain's CDR3 is CASSFKDSEKLFF. CDR3 DNA sequence: TGTGCCAGCAGCTTCAAGGACAGTGAAAAACTGTTTTTT. This chain uses TRBV7-9 with TRBJ1-4; D might be TRBD1 (6 bases). With 3 bases removed from V and 7 bases from J, the gap between germline ends came to 9 bases. This CDR3 has 13 residues. Germline V lookup: CDR1 SEHNR, CDR2 FQNEAQ (reference sequence). Complete variable domain (other parts from reference TRBV7-9 and TRBJ1-4): DTGVSQNPRHKITKRGQNVTFRCDPISEHNRLYWYRQTLGQGPEFLTYFQNEAQLEKSRLLSDRFSAERPKGSFSTLEIQRTEQGDSAMYLCASSFKDSEKLFFGSGTQLSVL.

The chain joins TRBV9 to TRBJ1-1; D perhaps matches TRBD1 (5 bases). V was shortened by 1 base and J by 1 base, with 8 bases between the two germline ends. The CDR3 sequence is 14 residues long. From germline, CDR1 is SGDLS and CDR2 YYNGEE. The CDR3 coding sequence is TGTGCCAGCAGCGTATACGGGGGGAACACTGAAGCTTTCTTT. It is translated as CASSVYGGNTEAFF.

The chain is built from TRBV7-8 and TRBJ1-2; no clear D gene. The CDR3 has 15 residues. Germline lookup yields CDR1 SGHVS and CDR2 FQNEAQ. The V gene lost 5 bases and the J gene lost 6 bases, with 19 bases spanning the gap. CDR3 loop: CASSARHGSIDGYTF. The CDR3 bases are TGTGCCAGCAGCGCCCGACATGGGTCTATTGATGGCTACACCTTC. Together with reference TRBV7-8 and TRBJ1-2, the CDR3 gives the full variable domain: GAGVSQSPRYKVAKRGQDVALRCDPISGHVSLFWYQQALGQGPEFLTYFQNEAQLDKSGLPSDRFFAERPEGSVSTLKIQRTQQEDSAVYLCASSARHGSIDGYTFGSGTRLTVV.

V gene TRBV10-2 combines with J gene TRBJ2-7, with a weak D call TRBD1 (5 bases). Trimming took off 2 bases at V and 0 bases at J, with 8 bases between the two ends. The germline V gene encodes CDR1 WSHSY and CDR2 SAAADI. This CDR3 contains 14 residues. The CDR3: CASSEKGISYEQYF. The CDR3 DNA reads as TGCGCCAGCAGTGAGAAGGGGATCTCCTACGAGCAGTACTTC.

The chain has TRBV19 and TRBJ2-2; 9 bases are a match to TRBD1. CDR3 length equals 14 residues. V gave up 5 bases and J gave up 5 bases; unmatched junction bases: 3. Per the germline V gene, CDR1 is LNHDA and CDR2 is SQIVND (reference sequence). CDR3 sequence reads: CASSGQGITGELFF. The CDR3, as DNA: TGTGCCAGTAGTGGACAGGGGATAACCGGGGAGCTGTTTTTT.

The V call is TRBV11-2, the J call TRBJ1-1, with 7 bases aligning to TRBD1. The CDR3 sequence is 13 residues long. The V and J ends lost 4 bases and 8 bases, in that order; junction bases with no gene match: 7. CDR1 and CDR2 from the germline V gene are SGHAT and FQNNGV. The CDR3 DNA reads as TGTGCCAGCAGCTCTGGCAGGGGGGCAGAAGCTTTCTTT. It is translated as CASSSGRGAEAFF.

This clone was observed once. The chain couples TRBV6-6 to TRBJ1-4; D perhaps matches TRBD1 (6 bases). Germline assignment: CDR1 MNHNY and CDR2 SVGAGI (reference sequence). V lost 0 bases, J lost 8 bases, and 16 bases lay in between. CDR3 length: 16 residues. Written as DNA, the CDR3 is TGTGCCAGCAGTTACTCGTACCCGGACAGCAGGGAAAAACTGTTTTTT. Its translation is CASSYSYPDSREKLFF.

This clone was seen ten or more times. The V gene is TRBV4-2, the J gene TRBJ2-7; D unclear. This CDR3 spans 14 amino acids. The V end lost 1 base, the J end lost 3 bases, and 10 bases lay between the germline ends. CDR1 LGHNA and CDR2 YNFKEQ come from the germline V gene. CDR3 in amino acids: CASSQVTGFYEQYF. CDR3 DNA: TGTGCCAGCAGCCAAGTCACCGGTTTCTACGAGCAGTACTTC.

This rearrangement joins TRBV11-2 to TRBJ2-1; 9 bases agree with TRBD2. Losses at the gene ends were 1 base for V and 4 bases for J; bases not matched to a gene: 8. Germline CDR1 SGHAT, CDR2 FQNNGV. This CDR3 has 17 amino acids. CDR3 nucleotide sequence: TGTGCCAGCAGCTTAGGGAGCGTAGCGGGGGCGTACAATGAGCAGTTCTTC. It codes for CASSLGSVAGAYNEQFF. Based on the CDR3 plus reference TRBV11-2 and TRBJ2-1, the full variable domain is EAGVAQSPRYKIIEKRQSVAFWCNPISGHATLYWYQQILGQGPKLLIQFQNNGVVDDSQLPKDRFSAERLKGVDSTLKIQPAKLEDSAVYLCASSLGSVAGAYNEQFFGPGTRLTVL.

This sequence joins TRBV11-1 and TRBJ2-2, with D perhaps matching TRBD1 (6 bases). Germline V gene data show CDR1 as SGHAT and CDR2 as FQDESV (reference sequence). The CDR3 is made up of 13 amino acids. The germline V and J ends were trimmed by 8 bases and 5 bases, with 12 bases remaining between them. Here the CDR3 reads CASALRGTGELFF. The CDR3 DNA sequence: TGTGCCAGCGCTCTCAGGGGTACCGGGGAGCTGTTTTTT.

This rearrangement joins TRBV5-4 to TRBJ2-7, with D perhaps TRBD2 (6 bases). The CDR3 spans 14 residues. Germline V gives CDR1 SGHNT, CDR2 YYREEE (reference sequence). V was cut by 2 bases and J by 2 bases, with 11 bases left in between. The CDR3 region is CASSFRGTPYEQYF. The CDR3 DNA reads TGTGCCAGCAGCTTCCGGGGGACCCCCTACGAGCAGTACTTC.

The genes are TRBV5-4 and TRBJ1-6; 10 bases map to TRBD1. CDR1 and CDR2 from the germline V gene are SGHNT and YYREEE (reference sequence). V gave up 5 bases and J gave up 6 bases; unmatched junction bases: 11. This CDR3 is 17 amino acids long. The CDR3 sequence is CASRHQLDRGRNSPLHF. The CDR3 bases are TGTGCCAGCAGACACCAACTAGACAGGGGGCGTAATTCACCCCTCCACTTT.

The chain joins TRBV19 to TRBJ2-5, with 9 bases that match TRBD2. V lost 1 base, J lost 1 base, and 1 base stayed unmatched. The germline V gene has CDR1 LNHDA and CDR2 SQIVND (reference sequence). This CDR3 has 15 amino acids. CDR3 sequence: CASSIGLAAQETQYF. The DNA for the CDR3 is TGTGCCAGTAGTATAGGACTAGCGGCCCAAGAGACCCAGTACTTC. Variable domain in full (rest from reference TRBV19 and TRBJ2-5): DGGITQSPKYLFRKEGQNVTLSCEQNLNHDAMYWYRQDPGQGLRLIYYSQIVNDFQKGDIAEGYSVSREKKESFPLTVTSAQKNPTAFYLCASSIGLAAQETQYFGPGTRLLVL.

The rearrangement uses TRBV7-2 and TRBJ1-2; 8 bases match TRBD1. The CDR3 has 15 amino acids. Germline V gene data show CDR1 as SGHTA and CDR2 as FQGNSA. The trim removed 4 bases at V and 7 bases at J, leaving 11 bases unmatched. The CDR3 loop is CASSSQLTGGGGYTF. The CDR3 bases are TGTGCCAGCAGCTCGCAATTAACAGGGGGAGGTGGCTACACCTTC.

The chain links TRBV19 to TRBJ2-5, with 7 bases matching TRBD2. The CDR3 has 13 residues. V lost 6 bases to trimming and J lost 5 bases; unmatched junction nucleotides: 6. Germline V gives CDR1 LNHDA, CDR2 SQIVND (reference sequence). CDR3 in amino acids: CASRAGVGETQYF. CDR3 DNA sequence: TGTGCCAGTAGGGCGGGGGTCGGGGAGACCCAGTACTTC.

V usage is TRBV7-6 and J usage is TRBJ2-2; 9 bases agree with TRBD1. This CDR3 contains 16 residues. With V trimmed by 1 base and J by 6 bases, 6 bases remained unmatched. Per germline, CDR1 SGHVS and CDR2 FNYEAQ. As DNA, the CDR3 is TGTGCCAGCAGCTTAGGCTGGACAGGGGCGTCCGGGGAGCTGTTTTTT. It specifies CASSLGWTGASGELFF.

This chain joins TRBV27 and TRBJ2-2; D perhaps matches TRBD1 (6 bases). The CDR3 runs to 13 residues. V lost 3 bases and J 7 bases, leaving 9 bases between the germline ends. The germline CDR1 and CDR2 sequences are MNHEY and SMNVEV (reference sequence). CDR3 bases: TGTGCCAGCAGTTTCAGGGGACACGGGGAGCTGTTTTTT. Translation gives CASSFRGHGELFF.

V and J are TRBV5-1 and TRBJ1-5, with 8 positions matching TRBD1. J gave up 6 bases and V 4 bases, and 15 bases lay outside the gene matches. CDR1 and CDR2 (germline): SGHRS, YFSETQ. CDR3 length equals 17 residues. CDR3 in amino acids: CASSPGTGGRETQPQHF. DNA for the CDR3: TGCGCCAGCAGCCCTGGGACAGGCGGTCGGGAAACTCAGCCCCAGCATTTT.

The chain has TRBV25-1 and TRBJ2-2; a weak D match, TRBD2 (6 bases). This CDR3 region has 14 residues. Germline V lookup: CDR1 MGHDK, CDR2 SYGVNS. Trimming removed 9 bases at V and 2 bases at J, with 13 bases between. This chain's CDR3 is CARRPGLNTGELFF. Written as DNA, the CDR3 is TGTGCCAGACGGCCGGGACTCAACACCGGGGAGCTGTTTTTT. The full variable domain, with the rest looked up from reference TRBV25-1 and TRBJ2-2, is EADIYQTPRYLVIGTGKKITLECSQTMGHDKMYWYQQDPGMELHLIHYSYGVNSTEKGDLSSESTVSRIRTEHFPLTLESARPSHTSQYLCARRPGLNTGELFFGEGSRLTVL.

The chain carries TRBV30 and TRBJ1-5; D is undetermined. Germline V gives CDR1 GTSNPN, CDR2 SVGIG (reference sequence). This CDR3 is built from 15 residues. The V gene lost 2 bases and the J gene lost 4 bases, with 15 bases spanning the gap. The CDR3 region is CAWSRSGNSNQPQHF. DNA for the CDR3: TGTGCCTGGAGTCGGTCCGGGAACTCTAATCAGCCCCAGCATTTT.

This clone occurred once. The rearrangement joins TRBV9 to TRBJ2-1; 7 bases match TRBD2. The CDR3 sequence is 16 residues long. Unmatched junction bases numbered 12, after V lost 3 bases and J lost 6 bases. The germline gives CDR1 SGDLS, CDR2 YYNGEE. The CDR3 DNA sequence: TGTGCCAGCAGCGCGCCCGGACTAGGAACAACCAATGAGCAGTTCTTC. It yields the protein CASSAPGLGTTNEQFF.

The CDR3 region is CASSPGTAAHEQYF. For the CDR3, the DNA is TGTGCCAGCAGTCCGGGAACAGCCGCCCACGAGCAGTACTTC. This chain links TRBV28 with TRBJ2-7; D might be TRBD2 (5 bases). Trimming left V 5 bases short and J 5 bases short, with 16 bases between. CDR1 MDHEN and CDR2 SYDVKM come from the germline V gene. This CDR3 region has 14 residues.

This sequence joins TRBV29-1 and TRBJ1-2, with TRBD1 matching 10 bases. The germline V gene has CDR1 SQVTM and CDR2 ANQGSEA. The CDR3 sequence is 14 residues long. V shed 0 bases and J 3 bases; nucleotides not matched to a gene: 1. CDR3 sequence: CSVEEGQGDYGYTF. The CDR3 nucleotides read TGCAGCGTTGAAGAAGGACAGGGGGACTATGGCTACACCTTC.